This T cell receptor (beta chain) is drawn from a study of blood T cell repertoires in COVID-19. Across the whole study: Sources were T cells, B-cell-depleted T cells, or PBMCs; the material itself was cDNA or gDNA.

The CDR3 contains 15 residues. The V gene end was trimmed by 3 bases and the J gene end by 4 bases; junction bases not matched to a gene: 4. Germline V gene data show CDR1 as LNHDA and CDR2 as SQIVND (reference sequence). The table came from immunoSEQ multiplex PCR; TCRdb's copy has only in-frame clones and leaves some out. The sample lists 150,000 to 200,000 clones; around nine tenths were seen once. Sequenced input: peripheral blood. This TCR was recovered from a man aged 65 to 79 with active or convalescent COVID-19. The chain couples TRBV19 to TRBJ1-5, with 9 nucleotides matching TRBD1. As DNA, the CDR3 is TGTGCCAGTAGTATGGGACAGGGTTATAATCAGCCCCAGCATTTT. This sequence encodes CASSMGQGYNQPQHF.